The subject of this entry is one TCR beta chain. As yet, its antigen is unknown. The sample comes from a study of monozygotic twins with inflammatory bowel disease. Findings and limits, study-wide: Repertoire similarity did not differ between concordant and discordant twins, perhaps due to limited power.

Germline CDR1 is SGHDT and CDR2 is YYEEEE. The CDR3 length is 15 residues. TCRdb reprocessed the 5' RACE reads, with one entry per CDR3 protein and no DNA. The clone table shows about 380,000 distinct CDR3 sequences, with the ten largest holding around 2.6%. This TCR was recovered from a human donor with ulcerative colitis or Crohn's disease, or a healthy co-twin of an affected twin (not recorded which). The chain links TRBV5-6 to TRBJ2-5. Sequencing used blood. The CDR3: CASSLGPTGTETQHF.